This entry features one T cell receptor (beta chain) sequence. As yet, its antigen is unknown. Germline trimming cut 5 bases from V and 17 bases from J; bases unmatched to any gene: 17. CDR1 MNHNY and CDR2 SVGAGI come from the germline V gene (reference sequence). This CDR3 has 15 amino acids. The data derive from a study of cytomegalovirus exposure and HLA in healthy donors. Study conclusions and caveats: A later analysis by the authors found several of the most significant clusters apparently linked to common viral pathogens. Evidence from a later analysis indicated that most CMV-associated TCR beta chains looked HLA-restricted.

Primers included in the PCR were 60 Vbeta and 13 Jbeta primers. Clones were read by immunoSEQ multiplex PCR, and TCRdb kept only the in-frame ones, dropping some. Of roughly 71,000 clones listed, 65% to 70% were seen once; the top ten hold about 20%. The receptor was isolated from a middle-aged man in good health and CMV-seropositive. Sequenced: PBMCs. The chain uses TRBV6-6 and TRBJ1-6, with 8 bases fitting TRBD1. The CDR3 sequence is CASSPRDRKNSGVHF. Written as DNA, the CDR3 is TGTGCCAGCAGTCCCCGGGACAGGAAGAATTCAGGAGTCCACTTT.